This entry lists 32 T cell receptor beta chains sequenced from one sample in a study of blood T cell repertoires in COVID-19. Some clones are missing from TCRdb's copy, which holds only in-frame ones; the method was immunoSEQ multiplex PCR. In the table there are 25,000 to 30,000 clones, approximately 88% of which are singletons. Sequencing was carried out using peripheral blood. All receptors come from a human donor in a cohort sampled during active COVID-19.

The V call is TRBV27, the J call TRBJ2-2; no reliable D call. V lost 8 bases and J lost 0, with 10 bases in between. Per the germline V gene, CDR1 is MNHEY and CDR2 is SMNVEV (reference sequence). The CDR3 is made up of 14 amino acids. CDR3 in DNA: TGTGCCAGCTCGAGCGACCCGAACACCGGGGAGCTGTTTTTT. It yields the protein CASSSDPNTGELFF.

This clone was picked up a small number of times. This sequence joins TRBV7-9 and TRBJ2-1, with 7 positions matching TRBD1. Looked up from germline, CDR1 is SEHNR and CDR2 is FQNEAQ (reference sequence). This CDR3 has 12 amino acids. With V trimmed by 5 bases and J by 9 bases, 4 bases remained unmatched. CDR3 region: CASSDPGGEQFF. CDR3 nucleotide sequence: TGTGCCAGCAGCGATCCAGGGGGTGAGCAGTTCTTC.

The chain is built from TRBV5-6 and TRBJ1-4, with D tentatively TRBD1 (6 bases). V lost 4 bases and J lost 4, with 11 bases in between. Germline V CDR1 and CDR2: SGHDT, YYEEEE. The CDR3 spans 14 residues. Here the CDR3 reads CASSPGDYNEKLFF. CDR3 coding DNA: TGTGCCAGCAGCCCAGGGGACTATAATGAAAAACTGTTTTTT.

The chain joins TRBV19 to TRBJ2-7; 10 nucleotides line up with TRBD2. V lost 4 bases and J lost 6; bases outside the gene matches: 9. The CDR3 extends over 15 amino acids. Per the germline V gene, CDR1 is LNHDA and CDR2 is SQIVND (reference sequence). CDR3 region: CASSTNSGGSGEQYF. The CDR3 DNA is TGTGCCAGTAGTACAAATAGCGGGGGGTCCGGCGAGCAGTACTTC.

Comment on this clone: Mismatch with germline at one junction end may stem from a read error. The rearrangement links TRBV28 to TRBJ2-7; D ambiguous. Looked up from germline, CDR1 is MDHEN and CDR2 is SYDVKM. The CDR3 extends over 11 amino acids. The CDR3 bases are TGTGCCAGCAGTTCGACACGTAGGTGGCACTTC. It yields the protein CASSSTRRWHF.

Here the CDR3 DNA reads TGTGCCAGCAGTTACGTCGCAGGCTATGGCTACACCTTC. Its protein product is CASSYVAGYGYTF. The gene calls are TRBV6-5 and TRBJ1-2; D gene ambiguous. CDR1 and CDR2 (germline): MNHEY, SVGAGI. The V end lost 2 bases, the J end lost 4 bases, and 8 bases lay between the germline ends. This CDR3 has 13 residues.

The V and J genes are TRBV7-2 and TRBJ1-2; D ambiguous. The V gene lost 4 bases and the J gene lost 6 bases, with 18 bases spanning the gap. Germline assignment: CDR1 SGHTA and CDR2 FQGNSA. The CDR3 is 15 residues long. CDR3: CASSSGGRVQNGYTF. CDR3 DNA sequence: TGTGCCAGCAGCTCCGGCGGGAGGGTGCAGAATGGCTACACCTTC. Supplemented by reference TRBV7-2 and TRBJ1-2, the full variable domain reads GAGVSQSPSNKVTEKGKDVELRCDPISGHTALYWYRQSLGQGLEFLIYFQGNSAPDKSGLPSDRFSAERTGGSVSTLTIQRTQQEDSAVYLCASSSGGRVQNGYTFGSGTRLTVV.

The V call is TRBV11-2, the J call TRBJ2-5; D is unclear. Trimming removed 5 bases at V and 7 bases at J, with 11 bases between. Germline loops: CDR1 SGHAT, CDR2 FQNNGV. The CDR3 is made up of 12 amino acids. This CDR3 reads CASSPNPGTQYF. In nucleotides, the CDR3 is TGTGCCAGCAGCCCCAACCCGGGGACCCAGTACTTC.

The V gene is TRBV5-1, the J gene TRBJ2-7; D unclear. Trimming left V 4 bases short and J 0 bases short, with 5 bases between. Germline CDR1 and CDR2: SGHRS and YFSETQ. This CDR3 has 12 amino acids. CDR3 protein: CASSPSSYEQYF. CDR3 nucleotides: TGCGCCAGCAGCCCGAGCTCCTACGAGCAGTACTTC.

The chain links TRBV21-1 to TRBJ2-5; TRBD2 is the table's D call, not checked against the DNA. TRBV21-1 is reported as a pseudogene. The CDR3 sequence is 16 residues long. CDR3 in DNA: TGTGCCAGCAGCACCCAACTAGCGGGGGGTAAAGAGACCCAGTACTTC. This sequence encodes CASSTQLAGGKETQYF.

The chain recombines TRBV9 with TRBJ2-1, with TRBD2 matching 15 bases. Germline CDR1 SGDLS, CDR2 YYNGEE. V gave up 0 bases and J gave up 1 base; unmatched junction bases: 2. CDR3 length: 18 amino acids. The CDR3 DNA follows: TGTGCCAGCAGCGTAGAGGGGACTAGCGGGGGGTCCTACAATGAGCAGTTCTTC. Translating it yields CASSVEGTSGGSYNEQFF.

CDR3 sequence (DNA): TGTGCCAGCAGCTTGGGGGGTTCGGGCTACGAGCAGTACTTC. Amino acids: CASSLGGSGYEQYF. The J gene is TRBJ2-7, the V gene TRBV7-8, with D maybe TRBD2 (6 bases). The CDR3 loop spans 14 amino acids. Per the germline V gene, CDR1 is SGHVS and CDR2 is FQNEAQ. The V end was cut by 3 bases, the J end by 3 bases, with 12 bases between.

The chain joins TRBV10-2 to TRBJ2-5; TRBD2 might be the D (6 bases). CDR1 WSHSY and CDR2 SAAADI come from the germline V gene. The CDR3 contains 14 residues. Trimming pared 2 bases from V and 4 bases from J, leaving 11 bases between. CDR3 region: CASSEPGGAETQYF. The CDR3 DNA reads as TGCGCCAGCAGTGAGCCCGGGGGAGCAGAGACCCAGTACTTC.

The gene calls are TRBV30 and TRBJ2-6; tentatively, D is TRBD2 (7 bases). CDR3 length: 19 residues. V dropped 3 bases and J dropped 0 bases, with 21 bases sitting between them. The germline gives CDR1 GTSNPN, CDR2 SVGIG (reference sequence). The CDR3 DNA sequence: TGTGCCTGGAGCCGGCGGCTATGGCGGGGGCCCTCTGGGGCCAACGTCCTGACTTTC. The encoded protein is CAWSRRLWRGPSGANVLTF.

The rearrangement uses TRBV24-1 and TRBJ1-2; D unclear. The V end lost 4 bases, the J end lost 1 base, and 9 bases lay between the germline ends. Germline values: CDR1 KGHDR, CDR2 SFDVKD. The CDR3 totals 14 residues. The CDR3 DNA sequence: TGTGCCACCAGTGACCCGCAACTTAACTATGGCTACACCTTC. Protein sequence: CATSDPQLNYGYTF.

V and J are TRBV2 and TRBJ2-3, with TRBD2 identical over 8 bases. The CDR3 runs to 15 residues. The V gene's germline CDR1 is SNHLY and CDR2 FYNNEI. J lost 0 bases, V lost 6 bases, and 5 bases had no gene match. This CDR3 reads CASRETSGSTDTQYF. The DNA for the CDR3 is TGTGCCAGCAGGGAAACTAGCGGAAGCACAGATACGCAGTATTTT. Looking up the rest from reference TRBV2 and TRBJ2-3 gives the full variable domain: EPEVTQTPSHQVTQMGQEVILRCVPISNHLYFYWYRQILGQKVEFLVSFYNNEISEKSEIFDDQFSVERPDGSNFTLKIRSTKLEDSAMYFCASRETSGSTDTQYFGPGTRLTVL.

The chain couples TRBV12-5 to TRBJ2-3; 15 bases agree with TRBD2. The CDR3 has 17 residues. The V gene's germline CDR1 is LGHNT and CDR2 FRNRAP. The V segment lost 6 bases and the J segment 0 bases; nucleotides outside the gene matches: 4. The CDR3 region is CASGRTSGGASTDTQYF. In DNA form, the CDR3 reads TGTGCTAGTGGACGGACTAGCGGGGGGGCGAGCACAGATACGCAGTATTTT.

The rearrangement joins TRBV14 to TRBJ2-5, with D maybe TRBD2 (5 bases). V shed 3 bases and J shed 1 base, with 9 bases lying between them. Germline V CDR1 and CDR2: SGHDN, FVKESK. The CDR3 has 14 residues. The CDR3 sequence is CASSHIEGQETQYF. The CDR3 nucleotides are TGTGCCAGCAGCCACATCGAGGGCCAAGAGACCCAGTACTTC.

This clone was observed once. This chain uses TRBV7-3 with TRBJ2-3, with a weak D call TRBD1 (6 bases). CDR1 SGHTA and CDR2 FQGTGA come from the germline V gene. Trimming left V 1 base short and J 5 bases short, with 19 bases between. This CDR3 contains 17 residues. CDR3 bases: TGTGCCAGCAGCTTAATGGGGCAGGGGCCCCCTGGAGATACGCAGTATTTT. This sequence encodes CASSLMGQGPPGDTQYF.

J is TRBJ2-5 and V is TRBV27, with D perhaps TRBD2 (6 bases). The CDR3 is 15 residues long. The germline V and J ends were trimmed by 4 bases and 2 bases, with 14 bases remaining between them. Germline CDR1 MNHEY, CDR2 SMNVEV (reference sequence). The CDR3 spells CASSYTAGQQETQYF. For the CDR3, the DNA is TGTGCCAGCAGTTACACGGCGGGGCAGCAAGAGACCCAGTACTTC.

J is TRBJ2-3 and V is TRBV28, with TRBD1 as a possible D gene (6 bases). CDR1 is MDHEN and CDR2 is SYDVKM in the germline V gene. Trimming took 5 bases from V and 5 from J, leaving 20 bases between them. The CDR3 covers 16 residues. The CDR3 nucleotides are TGTGCCAGCAGTACCCAACCGGGACACCTAAGAGATACGCAGTATTTT. Translating it yields CASSTQPGHLRDTQYF. The variable domain in full, with the rest retrieved from reference TRBV28 and TRBJ2-3, is DVKVTQSSRYLVKRTGEKVFLECVQDMDHENMFWYRQDPGLGLRLIYFSYDVKMKEKGDIPEGYSVSREKKERFSLILESASTNQTSMYLCASSTQPGHLRDTQYFGPGTRLTVL.

The chain carries TRBV20-1 and TRBJ2-3; D is uncertain. CDR3 length equals 13 residues. Trimming pared 3 bases from V and 0 bases from J, leaving 7 bases between. The germline gives CDR1 DFQATT, CDR2 SNEGSKA (reference sequence). This CDR3 reads CSASRASTDTQYF. CDR3 DNA: TGCAGTGCTAGTCGCGCTAGCACAGATACGCAGTATTTT.

The CDR3 nucleotides read TGTGCCAGCAGTACTAGCGGGGGGGCCTTCGCAGATACGCAGTATTTT. Translation gives CASSTSGGAFADTQYF. The chain joins TRBV5-6 to TRBJ2-3, with TRBD2 identical over 13 bases. V lost 5 bases and J lost 4; bases outside the gene matches: 7. Germline V gene lookup returns CDR1 SGHDT and CDR2 YYEEEE. The CDR3 covers 16 residues. The whole variable domain, filled in from reference TRBV5-6 and TRBJ2-3, reads DAGVTQSPTHLIKTRGQQVTLRCSPKSGHDTVSWYQQALGQGPQFIFQYYEEEERQRGNFPDRFSGHQFPNYSSELNVNALLLGDSALYLCASSTSGGAFADTQYFGPGTRLTVL.

This rearrangement joins TRBV5-1 to TRBJ2-5; D might be TRBD1 (6 bases). V was cut by 4 bases and J by 4 bases, with 14 bases left in between. The germline V gene has CDR1 SGHRS and CDR2 YFSETQ. The CDR3 runs 14 residues. Written as DNA, the CDR3 is TGCGCCAGCAGCCTCCAGGGGACGGGAGAGACCCAGTACTTC. Translated, it gives CASSLQGTGETQYF.

The chain combines TRBV5-6 with TRBJ2-7; D unclear. The CDR3 has 12 amino acids. Trimming left V 1 base short and J 3 bases short, with 5 bases between. Looked up from germline, CDR1 is SGHDT and CDR2 is YYEEEE. CDR3 sequence (DNA): TGTGCCAGCAGCTTGTACAGCTACGAGCAGTACTTC. Translation gives CASSLYSYEQYF.

This chain uses TRBV21-1 with TRBJ2-7; the table gives TRBD1 as D, unverified against the DNA. TRBV21-1 is a listed pseudogene. There are 17 residues in the CDR3. CDR3 sequence: CASSPRGCDRGSYEQYF. In nucleotides, the CDR3 is TGTGCCAGCAGCCCCCGGGGGTGTGACAGGGGCTCCTACGAGCAGTACTTC.

The gene calls are TRBV6-1 and TRBJ1-2, with 8 bases lining up with TRBD1. The CDR3 sequence is 15 residues long. With 2 bases clipped from V and 1 base from J, the junction kept 3 bases outside the gene matches. Germline V gene sequence: CDR1 MNHNS, CDR2 SASEGT. CDR3 nucleotides: TGTGCCAGCAGTGAACTGGACAGGGTTAACTATGGCTACACCTTC. Translation gives CASSELDRVNYGYTF.

This chain uses TRBV9 with TRBJ1-6, with 7 bases identical to TRBD1. CDR3 size: 14 residues. Germline loops: CDR1 SGDLS, CDR2 YYNGEE. V shed 3 bases, J shed 9 bases, and the junction held 6 bases outside the gene matches. CDR3 amino acids: CASSARQGGSPLHF. The CDR3 coding sequence is TGTGCCAGCAGCGCGAGACAGGGCGGTTCACCCCTCCACTTT. Using reference TRBV9 and TRBJ1-6 for the parts outside the CDR3, the full variable domain is DSGVTQTPKHLITATGQRVTLRCSPRSGDLSVYWYQQSLDQGLQFLIQYYNGEERAKGNILERFSAQQFPDLHSELNLSSLELGDSALYFCASSARQGGSPLHFGNGTRLTVT.

V gene TRBV30 combines with J gene TRBJ2-7; 9 nucleotides align to TRBD2. The CDR3 loop spans 17 amino acids. CDR1 is GTSNPN and CDR2 is SVGIG in the germline V gene (reference sequence). V trimming: 0 bases; J trimming: 1 base; junction bases outside the gene matches: 10. The CDR3 nucleotides read TGTGCCTGGAGTGTTCGGTGGCAGCGGGGGGAATCCTACGAGCAGTACTTC. Encoded protein: CAWSVRWQRGESYEQYF.

The J gene is TRBJ2-5, the V gene TRBV7-9, with unresolved D. Germline loops: CDR1 SEHNR, CDR2 FQNEAQ (reference sequence). Trimming cost V 4 bases and J 5 bases, with 5 bases left between them. The CDR3 spans 11 residues. The CDR3 region is CASSSSETQYF. CDR3 sequence (DNA): TGTGCCAGCAGCTCCTCTGAGACCCAGTACTTC.

The chain employs TRBV9 and TRBJ1-2; TRBD1 is a possible D gene (6 bases). This CDR3 region has 15 residues. V lost 3 bases and J 5 bases, leaving 17 bases between the germline ends. Looked up from germline, CDR1 is SGDLS and CDR2 is YYNGEE. The CDR3 loop reads CASSGGQDRPYGYTF. CDR3 DNA: TGTGCCAGCAGCGGAGGTCAGGACAGACCTTATGGCTACACCTTC.

In its sample, this clone was seen a few times. V usage is TRBV7-8 and J usage is TRBJ2-3; D is unclear. Germline loops: CDR1 SGHVS, CDR2 FQNEAQ. V was pared by 0 bases and J by 2 bases, with 3 bases between. This CDR3 region has 13 residues. CDR3 amino acids: CASSLALTDTQYF. CDR3 DNA: TGTGCCAGCAGCTTAGCACTCACAGATACGCAGTATTTT.